This paragraph covers one T cell receptor (beta chain) sequence. Its target is unknown. The sample comes from a study of beta chain features in type 1 diabetes. The study, taken as a whole, reports: Whatever favoring of shorter templates PCR might show would apply equally to patients and controls. VDJ junctions from type 1 diabetes patients carried fewer insertions and larger deletions. Among patients, naive, central memory and Treg TCRB repertoires appeared more similar than among healthy donors.

The whole isolated RNA underwent reverse transcription, so sequencing captured expressed TCRB transcripts. Repertoires were generated with immunoSEQ multiplex PCR, while TCRdb's copy carries only in-frame clones and drops some. The top ten clones hold 0.019% of a sample with about 370,000 clones, approximately 16% of them seen once. V trimming: 1 base; J trimming: 8 bases; junction bases outside the gene matches: 11. Germline V gene lookup returns CDR1 MGHRA and CDR2 YSYEKL. CDR3 length equals 16 residues. The V and J genes are TRBV4-1 and TRBJ2-1; 7 nucleotides match TRBD2. Material for sequencing was naive CD4+ T cells from blood. This clonotype was sampled from a woman aged 18-35 years in good health. The CDR3 nucleotides are TGCGCCAGCAGCCAAGTTTGGGAGGGAGCTGAATATGAGCAGTTCTTC. Its translation is CASSQVWEGAEYEQFF.